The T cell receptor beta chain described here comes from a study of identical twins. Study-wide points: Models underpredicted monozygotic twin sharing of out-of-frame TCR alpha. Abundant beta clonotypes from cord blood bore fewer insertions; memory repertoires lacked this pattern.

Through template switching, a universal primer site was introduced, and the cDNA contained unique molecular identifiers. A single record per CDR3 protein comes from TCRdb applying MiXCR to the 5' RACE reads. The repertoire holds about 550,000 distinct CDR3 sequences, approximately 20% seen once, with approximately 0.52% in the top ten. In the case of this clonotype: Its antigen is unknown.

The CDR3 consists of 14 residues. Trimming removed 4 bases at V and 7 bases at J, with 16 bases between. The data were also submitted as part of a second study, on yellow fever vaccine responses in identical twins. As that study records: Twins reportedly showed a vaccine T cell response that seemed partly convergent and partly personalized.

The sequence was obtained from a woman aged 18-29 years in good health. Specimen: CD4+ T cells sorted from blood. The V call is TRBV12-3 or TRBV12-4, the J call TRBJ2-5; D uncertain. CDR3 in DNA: TGTGCCAGCAGTTCGCCCTATATGGTCGGGACCCAGTACTTC. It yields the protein CASSSPYMVGTQYF.